Each of the 27 T cell receptor beta chains below was sequenced from the same sample in a study of blood T cell repertoires in COVID-19. The method was immunoSEQ multiplex PCR; TCRdb's version includes in-frame clones alone and lacks a portion of them. The sample carries a few hundred thousand clones, 88% recorded once. Sequencing input: PBMCs or T cells enriched from blood (not recorded which). These receptor sequences come from a woman in her fifties or sixties with acute COVID-19.

This chain connects TRBV5-1 to TRBJ2-5, with D maybe TRBD2 (5 bases). The CDR3 consists of 13 residues. Germline loops: CDR1 SGHRS, CDR2 YFSETQ. Trimming cost V 5 bases and J 5 bases, with 13 bases left between them. CDR3 protein: CASSTSLAETQYF. The DNA for the CDR3 is TGCGCCAGCAGTACAAGCCTAGCCGAGACCCAGTACTTC.

The gene calls are TRBV7-9 and TRBJ2-2; D gene ambiguous. The length of the CDR3 is 13 residues. Looked up from germline, CDR1 is SEHNR and CDR2 is FQNEAQ (reference sequence). V dropped 7 bases and J dropped 4 bases, with 10 bases sitting between them. The CDR3, as DNA: TGTGCCAGCACGTGGTCGGGCACCGGGGAGCTGTTTTTT. Its protein is CASTWSGTGELFF.

The genes are TRBV4-2 and TRBJ2-7, with 7 bases matching TRBD1. The CDR3 has 16 amino acids. The V gene's germline CDR1 is LGHNA and CDR2 YNFKEQ. V lost 0 bases and J lost 6; bases outside the gene matches: 11. The CDR3 DNA is TGTGCCAGCAGCCAAGATCTAGAAGGGGGCTTGGGCGAGCAGTACTTC. As protein: CASSQDLEGGLGEQYF.

V is TRBV20-1 and J is TRBJ2-7, with D uncertain. CDR3 length equals 10 residues. Looked up from germline, CDR1 is DFQATT and CDR2 is SNEGSKA (reference sequence). V lost 6 bases and J 2 bases, leaving 5 bases between the germline ends. The chain's CDR3 is CSARAYEQYF. The CDR3 region has the DNA TGCAGTGCCCGCGCCTACGAGCAGTACTTC.

The CDR3 is CAISETTGRETQYF. Here the CDR3 DNA reads TGTGCCATCAGTGAGACTACAGGGCGCGAGACCCAGTACTTC. This sequence joins TRBV10-3 and TRBJ2-5; perhaps TRBD1 as D (6 bases). There are 14 residues in the CDR3. Germline assignment: CDR1 ENHRY and CDR2 SYGVKD. Trimming pared 2 bases from V and 5 bases from J, leaving 12 bases between.

The CDR3 DNA reads as TGTGCCAGCAGCTTAACGGGACATACCTACAATGAGCAGTTCTTC. This translates into CASSLTGHTYNEQFF. The chain uses TRBV5-6 and TRBJ2-1; tentative D call: TRBD1 (6 bases). The germline V and J ends were trimmed by 2 bases and 2 bases, with 11 bases remaining between them. The CDR3 length is 15 residues. Germline-derived CDR1 and CDR2 are SGHDT and YYEEEE.

The chain is built from TRBV3-1 (or the pseudogene TRBV3-2) and TRBJ2-3; D is unclear. The CDR3 extends over 13 amino acids. The germline V and J ends were trimmed by 6 bases and 0 bases, with 7 bases remaining between them. The germline CDR1 and CDR2 sequences are LGHDT and YNNKEL (reference sequence). CDR3 protein: CASSLKSTDTQYF. CDR3 coding DNA: TGTGCCAGCAGTCTAAAAAGCACAGATACGCAGTATTTT.

This clone showed up just once. The J gene is TRBJ1-2, the V gene TRBV19, with 8 positions matching TRBD1. Germline lookup yields CDR1 LNHDA and CDR2 SQIVND (reference sequence). V dropped 3 bases and J dropped 4; count of bases not matched to a gene: 13. There are 17 residues in the CDR3. The CDR3 protein is CASSILQGQALSYGYTF. The CDR3 DNA reads TGTGCCAGTAGTATTTTGCAGGGACAGGCCCTTTCCTATGGCTACACCTTC.

The chain uses TRBV7-8 and TRBJ1-6; D ambiguous. Trimming took off 3 bases at V and 1 base at J, with 10 bases between the two ends. The CDR3 consists of 16 residues. In germline, CDR1 is SGHVS, CDR2 FQNEAQ. Here the CDR3 reads CASSFVGSSYNSPLHF. CDR3 coding DNA: TGTGCCAGCAGCTTCGTCGGTTCTTCCTATAATTCACCCCTCCACTTT.

The chain recombines TRBV4-2 with TRBJ2-2; TRBD1 is a possible D gene (7 bases). V was cut by 2 bases and J by 5 bases, with 15 bases left in between. Germline CDR1 and CDR2: LGHNA and YNFKEQ. This CDR3 is built from 16 residues. DNA for the CDR3: TGTGCCAGCAGCCAACCCGGACAGGCGGGGACCGGGGAGCTGTTTTTT. Protein product: CASSQPGQAGTGELFF.

The J gene is TRBJ1-4, the V gene TRBV4-2, with D hard to call. Germline-derived CDR1 and CDR2 are LGHNA and YNFKEQ. V was trimmed by 3 bases and J by 4 bases, leaving 9 bases between them. The CDR3 length is 14 residues. The CDR3 loop is CASSQTGYNEKLFF. CDR3 nucleotides: TGTGCCAGCAGCCAGACGGGGTATAATGAAAAACTGTTTTTT.

This clone was seen a single time. V gene TRBV24-1 combines with J gene TRBJ2-7; a possible D gene is TRBD1 (5 bases). The CDR3 runs 16 residues. Trimming removed 5 bases from V and 0 bases from J, with 16 bases in between. Germline V gene sequence: CDR1 KGHDR, CDR2 SFDVKD. CDR3 DNA sequence: TGTGCCACCAGTGTTCGTGTCAGGGTGAGCTCCTACGAGCAGTACTTC. Amino acids: CATSVRVRVSSYEQYF.

The V call is TRBV6-6, the J call TRBJ2-5; maybe TRBD2 (6 bases). The V gene's germline CDR1 is MNHNY and CDR2 SVGAGI (reference sequence). Trimming stripped 7 bases from V and 4 bases from J, with 10 bases between. There are 12 residues in the CDR3. The CDR3 is CASKQGGETQYF. The DNA of the CDR3 is TGTGCCAGCAAGCAGGGAGGAGAGACCCAGTACTTC.

The chain recombines TRBV10-3 with TRBJ1-3, with D unclear. CDR1 is ENHRY, CDR2 SYGVKD, per germline. The CDR3 spans 14 residues. Deletions cut 2 bases from V and 0 bases from J, with 5 bases between. The CDR3 sequence: CAISEGLSGNTIYF. The CDR3 DNA reads TGTGCCATCAGTGAGGGGCTCTCTGGAAACACCATATATTTT.

This chain joins TRBV3-1 (or the pseudogene TRBV3-2) and TRBJ2-1, with 9 bases fitting TRBD2. Germline-derived CDR1 and CDR2 are LGHDT and YNNKEL (reference sequence). The CDR3 consists of 15 residues. Trimming took 5 bases from V and 2 from J; bases not matched to a gene: 4. DNA for the CDR3: TGTGCCAGCAGCTATAGCGGGAGCACCTACAATGAGCAGTTCTTC. Its translation is CASSYSGSTYNEQFF.

V is TRBV4-1 and J is TRBJ2-1; TRBD2 matches 8 bases. Germline V gene lookup returns CDR1 MGHRA and CDR2 YSYEKL. With 1 base clipped from V and 3 bases from J, the junction kept 8 bases outside the gene matches. The CDR3 consists of 17 residues. CDR3 coding DNA: TGCGCCAGCAGCCAAGCGTCTTCTAGCGGGCGCTACAATGAGCAGTTCTTC. Its translation: CASSQASSSGRYNEQFF.

The J gene is TRBJ1-1, the V gene TRBV27; TRBD1 matches at 7 bases. Germline loops: CDR1 MNHEY, CDR2 SMNVEV (reference sequence). This CDR3 comprises 19 residues. The V gene end was trimmed by 1 base and the J gene end by 4 bases; junction bases not matched to a gene: 18. The CDR3 coding sequence is TGTGCCAGCAGTTTATTGGTACGTAACAGGACAGGCGCCGGCACTGAAGCTTTCTTT. It codes for CASSLLVRNRTGAGTEAFF.

The chain uses TRBV29-1 and TRBJ2-7; D perhaps matches TRBD1 (6 bases). Germline lookup yields CDR1 SQVTM and CDR2 ANQGSEA. Between the trimmed V and J ends, which lost 0 bases and 4 bases, there was a span of 16 bases. This CDR3 has 15 residues. The CDR3 region has the DNA TGCAGCGTTGAAGAGGGGTTGGGGGCTTTATACGAGCAGTACTTC. Its protein is CSVEEGLGALYEQYF.

The chain recombines TRBV7-9 with TRBJ1-1; D perhaps matches TRBD1 (6 bases). The germline V and J ends were trimmed by 0 bases and 4 bases, with 12 bases remaining between them. Per germline, CDR1 SEHNR and CDR2 FQNEAQ (reference sequence). The CDR3 contains 15 residues. Here the CDR3 DNA reads TGTGCCAGCAGCTTAGCGGGGGCTGGGGGCACTGAAGCTTTCTTT. Translation: CASSLAGAGGTEAFF.

The chain is built from TRBV25-1 and TRBJ2-7; 8 bases are a match to TRBD1. The CDR3 is made up of 13 amino acids. Germline V lookup: CDR1 MGHDK, CDR2 SYGVNS. With 6 bases clipped from V and 4 bases from J, the junction kept 5 bases outside the gene matches. This CDR3 reads CASRRQGLYEQYF. CDR3 bases: TGTGCCAGCAGAAGACAGGGGCTGTACGAGCAGTACTTC.

The chain couples TRBV7-9 to TRBJ2-3, with 12 bases lining up with TRBD2. Germline CDR1 and CDR2: SEHNR and FQNEAQ (reference sequence). J was trimmed by 5 bases and V by 5 bases; bases with no gene match: 5. This CDR3 is built from 15 residues. CDR3 DNA sequence: TGTGCCAGCAGCCGACTAGCGGGAGTGGTAGATACGCAGTATTTT. Translated: CASSRLAGVVDTQYF.

The V call is TRBV5-1, the J call TRBJ1-4, with D unclear. V shed 6 bases and J shed 4 bases, with 13 bases lying between them. CDR1 and CDR2 (germline): SGHRS, YFSETQ. CDR3 length: 14 amino acids. The CDR3 loop is CASTPGLGNEKLFF. The CDR3 DNA reads TGCGCCAGCACCCCGGGGTTAGGTAATGAAAAACTGTTTTTT. Full variable domain (missing parts from reference TRBV5-1 and TRBJ1-4): KAGVTQTPRYLIKTRGQQVTLSCSPISGHRSVSWYQQTPGQGLQFLFEYFSETQRNKGNFPGRFSGRQFSNSRSEMNVSTLELGDSALYLCASTPGLGNEKLFFGSGTQLSVL.

CDR3 amino acids: CASSQGRNTGELFF. The CDR3 coding sequence is TGTGCCAGCAGCCAGGGCCGGAACACCGGGGAGCTGTTTTTT. The rearrangement uses TRBV7-3 and TRBJ2-2; a weak D match, TRBD1 (5 bases). V gave up 5 bases and J gave up 1 base, with 8 bases separating them. CDR3 length: 14 residues. Germline V gene sequence: CDR1 SGHTA, CDR2 FQGTGA.

CDR3 in DNA: TGTGCCAGCAGCAAGCGGGGTAGCGGAGAGCCAGGGTACTTC. Translated: CASSKRGSGEPGYF. The rearrangement links TRBV7-2 to TRBJ2-7, with TRBD2 identical over 7 bases. With 5 bases clipped from V and 12 bases from J, the junction kept 16 bases outside the gene matches. The CDR3 totals 14 residues. Per germline, CDR1 SGHTA and CDR2 FQGNSA.

The CDR3 loop reads CASSLAVGAGQETQYF. For the CDR3, the DNA is TGTGCCAGCAGCTTAGCCGTGGGGGCTGGGCAAGAGACCCAGTACTTC. The chain uses TRBV7-2 and TRBJ2-5, with a weak D call TRBD1 (6 bases). This CDR3 is built from 16 residues. With 0 bases removed from V and 2 bases from J, the gap between germline ends came to 13 bases. Germline V CDR1 and CDR2: SGHTA, FQGNSA.

The rearrangement uses TRBV12-3 or TRBV12-4 and TRBJ1-2, with D tentatively TRBD1 (6 bases). CDR3 length: 13 residues. V was cut by 5 bases and J by 8 bases, with 15 bases left in between. The CDR3 protein is CASSPPTGFGYTF. CDR3 nucleotide sequence: TGTGCCAGCAGTCCCCCTACAGGGTTCGGCTACACCTTC.

This clone was detected only a few times. In nucleotides, the CDR3 is TGTGCCAGCATTCCGGGGACAGGGAGGAAGGAAAAACTGTTTTTT. This codes for CASIPGTGRKEKLFF. V usage is TRBV6-6 and J usage is TRBJ1-4; TRBD1 agrees at 9 bases. The V gene's germline CDR1 is MNHNY and CDR2 SVGAGI (reference sequence). The CDR3 runs 15 residues. Losses at the gene ends were 7 bases for V and 8 bases for J; bases not matched to a gene: 11.